These 10 T cell receptor beta chains were sequenced from one sample in a study of cytomegalovirus exposure and HLA in healthy donors. PCR employed 60 Vbeta and 13 Jbeta primers. Produced via immunoSEQ multiplex PCR; TCRdb's table is partial and in-frame only. The sample lists over 50,000 clones, about 81% occurring once. What was sequenced was PBMCs. These receptors all stem from a man between 50 and 59 years old in good health and CMV-seropositive.

The chain has TRBV15 and TRBJ2-4; tentatively, D is TRBD1 (5 bases). This CDR3 region has 16 residues. Between the trimmed V and J ends, which lost 2 bases and 3 bases, there was a span of 14 bases. Germline loops: CDR1 LNHNV, CDR2 YYDKDF (reference sequence). The CDR3 loop is CATSRKTAGNKNIQYF. The CDR3 DNA is TGTGCCACCAGCAGAAAGACGGCAGGGAACAAAAACATTCAGTACTTC.

The chain combines TRBV7-6 with TRBJ2-5, with TRBD2 as a possible D gene (6 bases). CDR1 and CDR2 (germline): SGHVS, FNYEAQ. The CDR3 covers 15 residues. V shed 1 base and J shed 5 bases, with 14 bases lying between them. CDR3 sequence reads: CASSLGGGAGETQYF. The DNA for the CDR3 is TGTGCCAGCAGCTTAGGCGGCGGGGCAGGGGAGACCCAGTACTTC.

In its sample, this clone was seen a few times. J is TRBJ2-6 and V is TRBV7-6; 7 bases agree with TRBD1. V shed 5 bases, J shed 4 bases, and the junction held 5 bases outside the gene matches. The CDR3 has 15 amino acids. Germline CDR1 SGHVS, CDR2 FNYEAQ. The CDR3 protein is CASSRQGSGANVLTF. CDR3 DNA sequence: TGTGCCAGCAGCAGACAGGGATCCGGGGCCAACGTCCTGACTTTC.

The V call is TRBV6-5, the J call TRBJ2-7; TRBD1 aligns across 11 bases. Losses at the gene ends were 2 bases for V and 4 bases for J; bases not matched to a gene: 1. CDR3 length: 14 amino acids. Germline V gene lookup returns CDR1 MNHEY and CDR2 SVGAGI. DNA for the CDR3: TGTGCCAGCAGTTACGGGACAGGGGGGTACGAGCAGTACTTC. It yields the protein CASSYGTGGYEQYF.

A remark on this clone: One end of the junction does not line up with germline, which may come from a read error. The V and J genes are TRBV29-1 and TRBJ1-2, with 7 bases matching TRBD1. CDR3 length: 12 amino acids. Germline V CDR1 and CDR2: SQVTM, ANQGSEA. CDR3 nucleotide sequence: TGCAGCGTCGAAGACAGGGAAGACGGCTACACCTTC. This translates into CSVEDREDGYTF.

CDR3 coding DNA: TGTGCCTGGAGTGCTCAGGGGAACTATGGCTACACCTTC. Encoded protein: CAWSAQGNYGYTF. This chain uses TRBV30 with TRBJ1-2, with D possibly TRBD1 on 6 matching bases. V lost 1 base and J 2 bases, leaving 8 bases between the germline ends. Germline CDR1 GTSNPN, CDR2 SVGIG (reference sequence). This CDR3 contains 13 residues. The full variable domain, rest sourced from reference TRBV30 and TRBJ1-2, is SQTIHQWPATLVQPVGSPLSLECTVEGTSNPNLYWYRQAAGRGLQLLFYSVGIGQISSEVPQNLSASRPQDRQFILSSKKLLLSDSGFYLCAWSAQGNYGYTFGSGTRLTVV.

The chain couples TRBV2 to TRBJ2-2; 9 nucleotides match TRBD2. Germline V CDR1 and CDR2: SNHLY, FYNNEI. Unmatched junction bases numbered 10, after V lost 4 bases and J lost 4 bases. The CDR3 is 17 amino acids. CDR3 nucleotides: TGTGCCAGCAGTGCACGCGGGGGGGCCACGATCACCGGGGAGCTGTTTTTT. Translated, it gives CASSARGGATITGELFF.

This chain joins TRBV7-8 and TRBJ1-3, with D perhaps TRBD1 (5 bases). The CDR3 loop spans 16 amino acids. The ends were cut back, 1 base at V and 4 bases at J, with 14 bases in the middle. Per the germline V gene, CDR1 is SGHVS and CDR2 is FQNEAQ. The CDR3 region is CASSLEFAGRGNTIYF. The CDR3 region has the DNA TGTGCCAGCAGCTTAGAATTCGCGGGACGCGGAAACACCATATATTTT.

In the case of this clone: This could be a read error, since a much larger clone is one nucleotide away. The V call is TRBV4-3, the J call TRBJ2-1; D unresolved. Germline CDR1 is LGHNA and CDR2 is YSLEER. The CDR3 is made up of 17 amino acids. V was shortened by 4 bases and J by 3 bases, with 19 bases between the two germline ends. CDR3 DNA sequence: TGCGCCAGCAGCCCAGATATGATCCTACTCATCTACAATGAGCAGTTCTTC. Amino acid sequence: CASSPDMILLIYNEQFF.

This chain joins TRBV6-5 and TRBJ2-7; 8 nucleotides agree with TRBD1. With 5 bases clipped from V and 5 bases from J, the junction kept 8 bases outside the gene matches. The length of the CDR3 is 14 residues. Germline CDR1 is MNHEY and CDR2 is SVGAGI. The CDR3 bases are TGTGCCAGCAGTGATGGACAGGGTTTCAACGAGCAGTACTTC. Its translation is CASSDGQGFNEQYF.